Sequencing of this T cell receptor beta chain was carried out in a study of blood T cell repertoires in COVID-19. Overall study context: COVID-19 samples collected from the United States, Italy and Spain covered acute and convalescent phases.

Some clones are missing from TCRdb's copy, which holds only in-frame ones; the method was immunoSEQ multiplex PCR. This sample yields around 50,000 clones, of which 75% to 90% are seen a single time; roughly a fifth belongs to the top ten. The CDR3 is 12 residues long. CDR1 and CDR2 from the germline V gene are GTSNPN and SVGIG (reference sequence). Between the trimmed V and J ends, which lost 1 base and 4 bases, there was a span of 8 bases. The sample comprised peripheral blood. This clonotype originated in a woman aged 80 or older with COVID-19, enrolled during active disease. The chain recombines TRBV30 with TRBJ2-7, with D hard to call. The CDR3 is CAWSEQRYEQYF. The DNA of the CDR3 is TGTGCCTGGAGTGAACAGAGATACGAGCAGTACTTC.